This T cell receptor (beta chain) was found in a study of regulatory T cells in long-lasting Graves disease. Sequencing libraries for TCR beta were prepared with iRepertoire HTBI primers and Arm-PCR of CDR3 regions. TCRdb redid the calling of the multiplex PCR reads with MiXCR, one entry per CDR3 protein. This sample has hundreds of thousands of distinct CDR3 sequences; about 16% occur once, and the top ten carry 25%. Looked up from germline, CDR1 is MNHEY and CDR2 is SVGAGI. V lost 2 bases to trimming and J lost 3 bases, with 11 bases between them. The CDR3 has 15 residues. Time point: newly diagnosed GD, antithyroid drugs for less than 3 months. Isolated PBMC RNA provided the starting material for the TCR library. This clonotype was seen many times. These data are also associated with another study on T cells in Graves' hyperthyroidism and ophthalmopathy.

This clonotype was obtained from a woman in her forties or fifties with Graves disease. V and J are TRBV6-5 and TRBJ1-5; D not resolved. This material consisted of peripheral blood mononuclear cells (PBMCs), taken at new diagnosis, from a patient treated with antithyroid drugs. CDR3 loop: CASSYPRSDNQPQHF. DNA for the CDR3: TGTGCCAGCAGTTACCCGAGGAGTGACAATCAGCCCCAGCATTTT.